This T cell receptor (beta chain) was retrieved from a study of cytomegalovirus exposure and HLA in healthy donors (dated by TCRdb to 2016 to 2017). With regard to the full study: According to an earlier analysis of a few hundred of the donors, 150 million to 200 million T cells yielded some 110 million unique TCR beta sequences and about 280 Gb of sequence data. Typing coverage differed by locus: A, B, C, DRB1 and DQB1 were typed in about 629-640 donors, DQA1 in about 550, DPA1 in approximately 610, and DPB1 in approximately 450. To study patterns of TCR occurrence, a later analysis re-analyzed previously published TCR beta repertoires from hundreds of donors and added high-resolution HLA genotyping. Across about 370 genotyped donors of the cohort, an average of roughly 250,000 unique TCR beta nucleotide sequences per donor were sequenced, and roughly 20% of those sequences were non-productive. Donor age, sex, ethnicity and CMV serostatus were compiled together with the repertoire data. The study combined high-throughput TCR immunosequencing, statistical association of individual TCRs with disease status, and machine learning to predict cytomegalovirus infection status. Every repertoire in the discovery cohort had been generated on one and the same sequencing platform. Besides the first cohort of under 700 subjects, a separate validation cohort made up of roughly 120 different subjects was used. Because of strong linkage in the cohort, four or five DR-DQ haplotypes were treated as single units for association and clustering. Of the roughly 410 genotyped donors, 75% to 85% were placed in the genetic ancestry cluster associated with self-reported Caucasian donors. In the later analysis, no new phenotypic data were used to find candidate immune exposures; instead, reliance was placed on TCR beta sequences and their occurrence across donors. A later genetic analysis took genome-wide SNP genotypes for about 65% of the 666 donors and used that subset as a discovery cohort. Roughly 320 gigabases of sequencing data and 70 million to 95 million unique TCR sequences made up an early release that covered over 550 HLA-typed donors. The study aimed to test whether cataloging public T cell receptors could reveal signatures of past pathogen exposure. Using immunosequencing, the study profiled T cell repertoires from 640 or so subjects and related those repertoires to cytomegalovirus serostatus. In an earlier analysis of 550 to 700 of the donors, high-throughput TCR beta sequencing was used to judge whether each TCR beta V gene segment behaved as functional or pseudogenic. Both class I and class II loci were covered by HLA typing, at four-digit resolution. Study-wide conclusions, independent of this receptor: The cohort was sequenced for TCR beta chains only, and without alpha or paired-chain data the features that could be detected were limited. In a later analysis, TCR association rates were found to vary across HLA loci, with the most associated TCRs seen for DRB1 alleles and the fewest for HLA-C alleles. Because counts were too low, more than 15 rarely observed V segments, including chromosome 9 orphons, were left out of the earlier analysis of a few hundred of the donors. In an earlier analysis of some 540 of the donors, most TCR beta V segments appeared in productive rearrangements about 90% or about 30% of the time, broadly matching IMGT annotations. In vitro tests confirmed that a few of the cytomegalovirus-associated TCR beta chains recognize cytomegalovirus antigens. Specific HLA alleles were associated with roughly 16,000 TCR beta sequences at a false discovery rate of 0.05 in a later analysis. V-gene and J-gene trimming of TCR beta chains was associated with a missense DCLRE1C variant in a later genetic analysis, and the association was replicated in an independent cohort. According to a later analysis, parvovirus B19, influenza, CMV and Epstein-Barr virus appeared linked to several top co-occurrence clusters. In a later analysis, HLA-associated TCR beta chains showed more clonal expansion and lower generation probabilities than non-associated chains that were equally common. A cluster of highly shared sequence variants was judged likely to be a technical artifact of the sequencing pipeline. Compared with the 666-donor mean, donors in an Asian-associated ancestry cluster had fewer N-insertions in productive TCRs, according to a later genetic analysis. While some public TCRs were present in many individuals, most TCR sequences turned up only very rarely across donors. Most CMV-associated TCR beta chains appeared to be HLA-restricted in a later analysis, and the HLA associations seemed to be driven largely by CMV exposure. Because HLA typing was missing for some donors at each locus, association tests included only the typed subset. It was suggested by the authors that the approach could potentially be generalized to other disease states and immunological phenotypes. A further reported finding was that TCR beta sequences accurately predicted the HLA-A and HLA-B alleles for most subjects in the first cohort. Correlated functional status among segregating V segments might reflect linkage disequilibrium, but an unknown experimental factor could not be ruled out. Presence/absence analyses assumed roughly uniform sequencing depth across donors, an assumption that may not hold. When HLA alleles, especially DR and DQ, strongly co-occurred, attributing TCR associations to individual alleles was difficult. The study gave a list of 150 to 200 TCR beta chains associated with cytomegalovirus. The classifier was reported to diagnose cytomegalovirus status with high specificity and sensitivity in both the original cohort and the validation cohort. CMV serostatus was the only immune exposure information available for the cohort.

The library was produced with the immunoSEQ multiplex PCR assay. A mixture of 60 forward primers for TCR Vbeta segments and 13 reverse primers for TCR Jbeta segments was used in the multiplex PCR. Amplification of the CDR3 region of rearranged TCR beta genes was performed with a multiplex PCR assay on genomic DNA. Amplified TCR beta libraries were sequenced as 87-base-pair reads on the Illumina HiSeq System. In the source study's methods: Across the roughly 640 repertoires, a later analysis counted approximately 75 million unique TCR beta chains, roughly 11 million of which were shared by at least two donors. Raw reads were error-corrected and collapsed into unique sequences with a nearest-neighbor algorithm that merged closely related sequences to remove PCR and sequencing errors. Alignment of CDR3 sequences to IMGT reference sequences was used to assign V, D and J gene segments. For a sequence to be retained, a match of at least six nucleotides to both a V gene segment and a J gene segment was required. Rearrangements were classified as productive when the CDR3 lacked stop codons and remained in frame with V and J, and all other rearrangements were classified as non-productive. Following IMGT convention, CDR3 was defined as the stretch from the second conserved V-encoded cysteine to the conserved J-encoded phenylalanine. In an earlier analysis of roughly 610 of the donors, sequences lacking an unambiguous match to a single V gene segment were excluded. An earlier analysis of 550 to 650 of the donors classified V segments as functional when productive rearrangements were above 56.7% and as segregating when the standard deviation between donors was above 5%. A statistical classification framework was developed to diagnose cytomegalovirus status using the catalog of TCR beta chain sequences. In a later analysis, V and J genes were assigned by comparing TCR nucleotide sequences against IMGT/GENE-DB human TR gene sequences. A later analysis assigned CDR3 sequences and most-parsimonious VDJ recombination scenarios with the TCRdist pipeline. A later analysis defined each TCR beta chain by its CDR3 amino acid sequence plus V-gene family, and excluded reads lacking a unique V-gene family. As a way to deal with suspected cross-contamination and a sequencing artifact, a later analysis dropped roughly 600 nucleotide sequences that were highly shared and had low generation probability. For each public chain, a later analysis derived a clonal expansion index from normalized ranks of inferred template counts within each repertoire. A later analysis computed generation probabilities with a VDJ recombination model fitted to out-of-frame rearrangements, and checked the results against IGoR. Hypergeometric tests were used in a later analysis to score TCR-TCR, TCR-HLA and TCR-CMV co-occurrence, with a repertoire-size bias correction applied to the TCR pairs. A later analysis estimated false discovery rates by permuting HLA or CMV assignments 20 times. In a later analysis, co-occurring TCRs were grouped using DBSCAN, and TCRdist sequence similarity was added for clustering within HLA-allele-positive subsets. Repertoires with fewer than 30,000 or more than 120,000 public chains, plus five repertoires with anomalous nucleotide sharing, were excluded from co-occurrence clustering. Not all clones reach the TCRdb copy of this immuneACCESS table, which keeps in-frame sequences only. Checked studies attribute under half of the gap to unresolved V genes and leave the rest unexplained. The DNA gave D and trimming, while V, J and clone size come from that table. This sample lists fewer than 350,000 clones; roughly 89% were detected once. The top ten constitute roughly 2.3% of the sample.

In total, over 600 healthy bone marrow donors made up the cohort. At the time of sampling, all cohort members were nominally healthy, though unrecorded immune exposures were likely present. The donor tested CMV seronegative, placing the donor among the 350 or so seronegative members of the cohort. Each donor provided a peripheral blood sample, and peripheral blood mononuclear cells were used for TCR beta sequencing. Genomic DNA extraction from the blood cell samples was performed with the Qiagen DNeasy Blood Extraction Kit. Notes on this clone: Its binding antigen is unknown. Base qualities are not at hand, and no much larger clone is one base apart.

This clonotype was sampled from a woman younger than 30 in good health and CMV-seronegative. Sequenced: PBMCs.

The CDR3 reads as follows: CASSWGQGPYEQYF. The DNA sequence is TGTGCCAGCAGCTGGGGACAGGGCCCCTACGAGCAGTACTTC. The sequence is built from TRBV7-2 and TRBJ2-7, and TRBD1 matches 9 of the central bases. V ends up 4 bases short and J 2 bases short, with an unmatched junction base count of 3. The germline V gene encodes CDR1 SGHTA and CDR2 FQGNSA. Its CDR3 holds 14 amino acids, cysteine through phenylalanine. Only the CDR3 region is kept as DNA, spanning 42 bases read in frame from base 1. Supplemented by the reference TRBV7-2 and TRBJ2-7 proteins around the CDR3, the complete variable domain is GAGVSQSPSNKVTEKGKDVELRCDPISGHTALYWYRQSLGQGLEFLIYFQGNSAPDKSGLPSDRFSAERTGGSVSTLTIQRTQQEDSAVYLCASSWGQGPYEQYFGPGTRLTVT.